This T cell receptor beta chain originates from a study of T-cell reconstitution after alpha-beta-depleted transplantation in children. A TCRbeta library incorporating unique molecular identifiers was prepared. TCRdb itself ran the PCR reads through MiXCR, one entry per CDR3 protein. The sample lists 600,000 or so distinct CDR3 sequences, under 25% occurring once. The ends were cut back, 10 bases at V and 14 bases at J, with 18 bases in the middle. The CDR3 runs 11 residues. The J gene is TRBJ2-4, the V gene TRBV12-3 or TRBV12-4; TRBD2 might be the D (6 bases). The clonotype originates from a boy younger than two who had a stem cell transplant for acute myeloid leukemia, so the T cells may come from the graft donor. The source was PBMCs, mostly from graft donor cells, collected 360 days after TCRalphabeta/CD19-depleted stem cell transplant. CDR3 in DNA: TGTGCCACCATGGGAGGCCGAGCGAAGTACTTC. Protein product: CATMGGRAKYF.